This entry lists 8 T cell receptor beta chains sequenced from one sample in a study of cytomegalovirus exposure and HLA in healthy donors. PCR primers comprised 60 Vbeta and 13 Jbeta primers. Assay: immunoSEQ multiplex PCR; the TCRdb copy retains only in-frame clones and omits some. Among over 110,000 clones listed, 70% to 75% were seen once. The sample taken for sequencing was PBMCs. These receptor sequences come from a woman in her thirties or forties in good health and CMV-seronegative.

The rearrangement links TRBV4-3 to TRBJ1-2; 9 bases map to TRBD1. This CDR3 is 16 amino acids long. Germline values: CDR1 LGHNA, CDR2 YSLEER. J lost 10 bases, V lost 0 bases, and 12 bases had no gene match. CDR3 loop: CASSQDGPPGQGVYTF. CDR3 DNA sequence: TGCGCCAGCAGCCAAGACGGGCCCCCGGGACAGGGCGTCTACACCTTC.

Comment on this clone: Different DNA sequences within this sample yield the same CDR3. This chain uses TRBV15 with TRBJ2-7; 8 nucleotides align to TRBD1. This CDR3 is built from 15 residues. Losses at the gene ends were 3 bases for V and 3 bases for J; bases not matched to a gene: 7. Germline-derived CDR1 and CDR2 are LNHNV and YYDKDF (reference sequence). The DNA of the CDR3 is TGTGCCACCAGCAGGGATGGCGGACAGGGCTACGAGCAGTACGTC. Translated, it gives CATSRDGGQGYEQYV.

The rearrangement uses TRBV4-1 and TRBJ1-1, with 9 bases aligning to TRBD1. V lost 3 bases to trimming and J lost 5 bases; unmatched junction nucleotides: 7. Germline CDR1 is MGHRA and CDR2 is YSYEKL. The CDR3 is 15 amino acids. The CDR3 bases are TGCGCCAGCAGCCACTCTAGACAGGGGGAGACTGAAGCTTTCTTT. This encodes CASSHSRQGETEAFF.

This chain uses TRBV5-1 with TRBJ1-1, with TRBD1 matching 8 bases. CDR1 is SGHRS, CDR2 YFSETQ, per germline. Germline trimming cut 4 bases from V and 0 bases from J; bases unmatched to any gene: 2. The CDR3 totals 14 residues. The CDR3 region has the DNA TGCGCCAGCAGCCTCAGGGGGCTGAACACTGAAGCTTTCTTT. Its translation: CASSLRGLNTEAFF.

V gene TRBV5-1 combines with J gene TRBJ1-2; 10 nucleotides match TRBD1. V trimming: 3 bases; J trimming: 3 bases; junction bases outside the gene matches: 5. There are 15 residues in the CDR3. Germline V gene sequence: CDR1 SGHRS, CDR2 YFSETQ. In DNA form, the CDR3 reads TGCGCCAGCAGCTGGACCGGGACAGGGGACTATGGCTACACCTTC. Protein sequence: CASSWTGTGDYGYTF.

V is TRBV9 and J is TRBJ2-7; D is undetermined. Trimming shortened V by 0 bases and J by 4 bases, and 14 bases separated the two germline ends. In germline, CDR1 is SGDLS, CDR2 YYNGEE. The CDR3 totals 15 residues. CDR3 in amino acids: CASSVGPGSGYEQYF. CDR3 nucleotides: TGTGCCAGCAGCGTAGGCCCAGGCAGTGGATACGAGCAGTACTTC.

This clone was seen a few times. The chain has TRBV6-1 and TRBJ1-1, with 8 bases lining up with TRBD1. The CDR3 extends over 14 amino acids. V lost 6 bases to trimming and J lost 0 bases; unmatched junction nucleotides: 3. Germline V gives CDR1 MNHNS, CDR2 SASEGT. The CDR3 sequence: CASSRTGLNTEAFF. The CDR3 DNA sequence: TGTGCCAGCAGCCGGACAGGGTTGAACACTGAAGCTTTCTTT.

V gene TRBV5-6 combines with J gene TRBJ1-1; D is ambiguous. CDR3 size: 13 residues. Germline V CDR1 and CDR2: SGHDT, YYEEEE. Trimming cost V 0 bases and J 7 bases, with 10 bases left between them. The DNA for the CDR3 is TGTGCCAGCAGCTTGGGAGGGCCGAGTGAAGCTTTCTTT. Translation: CASSLGGPSEAFF. Using reference TRBV5-6 and TRBJ1-1 for the parts outside the CDR3, the full variable domain is DAGVTQSPTHLIKTRGQQVTLRCSPKSGHDTVSWYQQALGQGPQFIFQYYEEEERQRGNFPDRFSGHQFPNYSSELNVNALLLGDSALYLCASSLGGPSEAFFGQGTRLTVV.